The sequence of this T cell receptor (beta chain) was determined in a study of memory CD4+ T cells and cytomegalovirus serostatus. Turning to the study itself: This sample comes from healthy Belgian adults, under 10 CMV seropositive, approximately 23 seronegative. Study-wide points: About 40% of the roughly 150 known CMV-associated TCRbeta sequences appeared in CD4+ memory.

With 1 base removed from V and 3 bases from J, the gap between germline ends came to 7 bases. This CDR3 has 13 amino acids. Germline values: CDR1 SGHNT, CDR2 YENEEA. A note on this clone: Its target is unknown.

The sort gate was single viable CD3+CD4+CD8-CD45RO+ cells for memory CD4+ T cells. Donors' CMV status reflects serum IgG against pp150, pp28, p38, p52. Positive selection with CD4 microbeads enriched total CD4+ T cells. The assay was immunoSEQ multiplex PCR, and TCRdb's table has in-frame clones only and misses some. Of 60,000 to 70,000 clones in the sample, 60% to 85% were seen once. The chain has TRBV11-3 and TRBJ2-7, with D hard to call. The origin of this receptor is an adult in good health and CMV-seropositive. Sequences were obtained from memory CD4+ T cells from blood. CDR3 protein: CASSLGPLYEQYF. In DNA form, the CDR3 reads TGTGCCAGCAGCTTAGGTCCCCTCTACGAGCAGTACTTC.